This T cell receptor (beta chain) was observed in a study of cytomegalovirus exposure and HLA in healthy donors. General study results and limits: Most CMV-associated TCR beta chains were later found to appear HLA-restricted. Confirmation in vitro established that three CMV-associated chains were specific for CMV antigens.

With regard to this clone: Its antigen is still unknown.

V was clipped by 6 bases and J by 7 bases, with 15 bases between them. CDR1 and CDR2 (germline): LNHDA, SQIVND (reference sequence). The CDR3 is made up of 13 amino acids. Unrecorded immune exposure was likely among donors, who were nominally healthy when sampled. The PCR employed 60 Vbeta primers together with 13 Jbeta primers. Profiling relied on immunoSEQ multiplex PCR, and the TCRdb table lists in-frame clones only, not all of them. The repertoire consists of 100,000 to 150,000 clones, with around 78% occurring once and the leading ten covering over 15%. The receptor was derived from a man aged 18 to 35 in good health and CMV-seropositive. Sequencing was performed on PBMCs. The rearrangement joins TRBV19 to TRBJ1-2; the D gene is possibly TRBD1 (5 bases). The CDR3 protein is CASSKDTAPGYTF. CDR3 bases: TGTGCCAGTAGCAAGGACACTGCCCCTGGCTACACCTTC.